Each of the 15 T cell receptor beta chains below was sequenced from the same sample in a study of blood T cell repertoires in COVID-19. The repertoire was sequenced with immunoSEQ multiplex PCR; TCRdb's copy has only in-frame clones and lacks some. Of about 220,000 clones in the sample, roughly 84% were seen once. The sequencing sample was made of PBMCs or T cells enriched from blood (not recorded which). The receptors shown here come from a woman aged 40-49 years who had recovered from COVID-19.

This clone came up a few times. The CDR3 nucleotides are TGTGCTAGTGGTTTGCCAGGGGGAAACACCATATATTTT. This gives the protein CASGLPGGNTIYF. The J gene is TRBJ1-3, the V gene TRBV12-5, with a tentative D call TRBD1 (5 bases). V was shortened by 2 bases and J by 4 bases, with 6 bases between the two germline ends. CDR3 size: 13 residues. Germline CDR1 and CDR2: LGHNT and FRNRAP.

This clone was picked up a small number of times. This CDR3 reads CASSPSVTNYGYTF. The CDR3 DNA follows: TGTGCCAGCAGCCCGTCGGTTACTAACTATGGCTACACCTTC. The rearrangement uses TRBV7-2 and TRBJ1-2; unclear D gene. This CDR3 contains 14 residues. The V end was cut by 5 bases, the J end by 0 bases, with 10 bases between. Germline CDR1 SGHTA, CDR2 FQGNSA.

This chain uses TRBV6-6 with TRBJ1-4, with D perhaps TRBD1 (6 bases). V lost 8 bases, J lost 6 bases, and 13 bases lay in between. CDR1 and CDR2 (germline): MNHNY, SVGAGI (reference sequence). The CDR3 consists of 13 residues. DNA for the CDR3: TGTGCCAGCTTAGGACAGCCCGATGAAAAACTGTTTTTT. Protein product: CASLGQPDEKLFF.

This clone occurred a few times. The rearrangement links TRBV27 to TRBJ2-1; 12 bases agree with TRBD2. The CDR3 covers 15 residues. Germline V gene lookup returns CDR1 MNHEY and CDR2 SMNVEV (reference sequence). Trimming removed 6 bases from V and 5 bases from J; junction bases left unmatched: 5. The DNA of the CDR3 is TGTGCCAGCAGACCTAGCGGGAGGGCCCACAATGAGCAGTTCTTC. Its protein product is CASRPSGRAHNEQFF.

This rearrangement joins TRBV4-3 to TRBJ1-2; 7 nucleotides align to TRBD1. After removal of 0 bases from V and 3 bases from J, the junction contained 4 bases not matched to a gene. There are 15 residues in the CDR3. CDR1 is LGHNA and CDR2 is YSLEER in the germline V gene. The CDR3 DNA reads as TGCGCCAGCAGCCAAGATCTGGACAGGTACTATGGCTACACCTTC. Translated: CASSQDLDRYYGYTF.

The V call is TRBV14, the J call TRBJ1-4; no clear D. CDR3 length: 17 amino acids. Germline loops: CDR1 SGHDN, CDR2 FVKESK. The V end was cut by 2 bases, the J end by 0 bases, with 13 bases between. The CDR3: CASSQRLTFATNEKLFF. CDR3 nucleotides: TGTGCCAGCAGCCAAAGACTGACTTTTGCAACTAATGAAAAACTGTTTTTT.

The table lists this clone with a few counts. The chain combines TRBV29-1 with TRBJ1-4; TRBD1 matches 8 bases. The germline gives CDR1 SQVTM, CDR2 ANQGSEA. This CDR3 is built from 13 residues. The junction had 1 base not matched to a gene; V was cut back by 5 bases and J by 2 bases. This CDR3 is CSVWTGTNEKLFF. CDR3 sequence (DNA): TGCAGCGTTTGGACAGGGACTAATGAAAAACTGTTTTTT.

This clone was counted many times. The DNA of the CDR3 is TGTGCCAGCAGGGACAGGGGCAATCAGCCCCAGCATTTT. Protein sequence: CASRDRGNQPQHF. The rearrangement uses TRBV2 and TRBJ1-5; 8 nucleotides match TRBD1. The CDR3 totals 13 residues. The V and J ends lost 6 bases and 2 bases, in that order; junction bases with no gene match: 0. CDR1 is SNHLY, CDR2 FYNNEI, per germline.

This clone was observed a few times. The chain carries TRBV25-1 and TRBJ2-3; no definite D call. V gave up 4 bases and J gave up 5 bases, with 10 bases separating them. The CDR3 is 13 amino acids. Germline values: CDR1 MGHDK, CDR2 SYGVNS. CDR3 sequence reads: CASSVPSGDTQYF. The CDR3 DNA sequence: TGTGCCAGCAGTGTTCCTTCCGGAGATACGCAGTATTTT.

The rearrangement joins TRBV28 to TRBJ1-5; TRBD1 agrees at 8 bases. CDR1 is MDHEN, CDR2 SYDVKM, per germline. V shed 6 bases and J 4 bases; nucleotides not matched to a gene: 5. This CDR3 spans 14 amino acids. The CDR3 protein is CASSLQGANQPQHF. CDR3 nucleotides: TGTGCCAGCAGCCTCCAGGGGGCGAATCAGCCCCAGCATTTT. The full variable domain, its missing parts supplied by reference TRBV28 and TRBJ1-5, is DVKVTQSSRYLVKRTGEKVFLECVQDMDHENMFWYRQDPGLGLRLIYFSYDVKMKEKGDIPEGYSVSREKKERFSLILESASTNQTSMYLCASSLQGANQPQHFGDGTRLSIL.

V usage is TRBV18 and J usage is TRBJ1-5; D remains ambiguous. Per the germline V gene, CDR1 is KGHSH and CDR2 is LQKENI. This CDR3 spans 13 amino acids. The V and J ends lost 2 bases and 5 bases respectively, with 7 bases between them. CDR3 sequence reads: CASSPSRDQPQHF. The DNA of the CDR3 is TGTGCCAGCTCACCATCGAGGGATCAGCCCCAGCATTTT.

This rearrangement joins TRBV24-1 to TRBJ2-1; D is unresolved. This CDR3 comprises 13 residues. V lost 4 bases and J lost 2, with 5 bases in between. Germline-derived CDR1 and CDR2 are KGHDR and SFDVKD. CDR3 nucleotides: TGTGCCACCAGTGAGCTAGCCTACAATGAGCAGTTCTTC. This codes for CATSELAYNEQFF.

The chain uses TRBV10-3 and TRBJ1-2, with 9 positions matching TRBD1. The CDR3 contains 15 residues. J was trimmed by 4 bases and V by 7 bases; bases with no gene match: 10. Germline loops: CDR1 ENHRY, CDR2 SYGVKD. CDR3 coding DNA: TGTGCCATCAACTCCGGGACAGGGTGGGGCTATGGCTACACCTTC. Amino acid sequence: CAINSGTGWGYGYTF.

The sample holds one count of this clone. V gene TRBV19 combines with J gene TRBJ2-1; TRBD2 might be the D (5 bases). There are 16 residues in the CDR3. V gave up 3 bases and J gave up 0 bases, with 12 bases separating them. The V gene's germline CDR1 is LNHDA and CDR2 SQIVND (reference sequence). DNA of the CDR3: TGTGCCAGTAGTATGTGGACTCCCAGCTCCTACAATGAGCAGTTCTTC. Amino acid sequence: CASSMWTPSSYNEQFF.

The CDR3 is CASSLIGVSSYEQYF. CDR3 nucleotide sequence: TGTGCCAGCAGCTTAATAGGGGTTAGCTCCTACGAGCAGTACTTC. The rearrangement uses TRBV7-2 and TRBJ2-7, with a possible D match to TRBD1 (5 bases). This CDR3 has 15 residues. V lost 2 bases and J 0 bases, leaving 11 bases between the germline ends. The germline gives CDR1 SGHTA, CDR2 FQGNSA.